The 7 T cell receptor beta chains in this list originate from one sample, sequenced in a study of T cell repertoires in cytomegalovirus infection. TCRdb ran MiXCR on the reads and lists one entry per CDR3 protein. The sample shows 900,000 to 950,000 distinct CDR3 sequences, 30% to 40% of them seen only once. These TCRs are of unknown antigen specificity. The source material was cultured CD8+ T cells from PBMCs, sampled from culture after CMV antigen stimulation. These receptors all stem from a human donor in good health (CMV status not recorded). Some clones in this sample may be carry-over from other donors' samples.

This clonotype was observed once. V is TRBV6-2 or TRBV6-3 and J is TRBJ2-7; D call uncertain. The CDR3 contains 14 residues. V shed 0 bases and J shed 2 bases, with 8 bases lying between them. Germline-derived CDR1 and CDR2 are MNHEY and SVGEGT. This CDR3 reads CASSYSISPYEQYV. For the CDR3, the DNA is TGTGCCAGCAGTTACTCTATCAGTCCCTACGAGCAGTACGTC.

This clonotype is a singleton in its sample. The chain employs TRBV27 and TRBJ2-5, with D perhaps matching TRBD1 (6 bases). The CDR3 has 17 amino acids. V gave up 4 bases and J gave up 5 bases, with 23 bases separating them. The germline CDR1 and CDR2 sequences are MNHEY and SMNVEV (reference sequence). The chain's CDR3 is CASSSNRDMGWVETQYF. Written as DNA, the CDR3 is TGTGCCAGCAGTTCAAACCGGGACATGGGTTGGGTGGAGACCCAGTACTTC.

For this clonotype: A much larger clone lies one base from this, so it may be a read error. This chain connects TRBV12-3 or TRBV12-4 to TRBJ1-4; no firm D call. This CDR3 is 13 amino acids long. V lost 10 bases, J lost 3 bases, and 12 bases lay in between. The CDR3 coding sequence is TGTGCCAACAGCCCTTGGTCTAATGAAAAACTGTTTTTT. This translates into CANSPWSNEKLFF.

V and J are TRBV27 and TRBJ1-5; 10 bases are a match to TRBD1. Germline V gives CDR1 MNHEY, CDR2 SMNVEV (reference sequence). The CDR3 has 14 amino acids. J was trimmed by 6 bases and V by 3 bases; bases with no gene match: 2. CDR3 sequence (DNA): TGTGCCAGCAGTTTCGGGACAGGGGTTCAGCCCCAGCATTTT. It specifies CASSFGTGVQPQHF.

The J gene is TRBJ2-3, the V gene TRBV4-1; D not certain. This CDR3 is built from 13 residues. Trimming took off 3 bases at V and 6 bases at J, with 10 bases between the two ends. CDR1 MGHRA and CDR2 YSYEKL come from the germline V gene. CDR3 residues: CASSQTIGDTQYF. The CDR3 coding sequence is TGCGCCAGCAGCCAGACAATAGGCGATACGCAGTATTTT.

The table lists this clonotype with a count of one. For the CDR3, the DNA is TGTGCCATCAGTGAGTTATTAAGTTCGGACAGAGACTATGGCTACACCTTC. This sequence encodes CAISELLSSDRDYGYTF. The rearrangement joins TRBV10-3 to TRBJ1-2; tentatively, D is TRBD1 (6 bases). The CDR3 totals 17 residues. Per germline, CDR1 ENHRY and CDR2 SYGVKD. Between the trimmed V and J ends, which lost 1 base and 3 bases, there was a span of 18 bases.

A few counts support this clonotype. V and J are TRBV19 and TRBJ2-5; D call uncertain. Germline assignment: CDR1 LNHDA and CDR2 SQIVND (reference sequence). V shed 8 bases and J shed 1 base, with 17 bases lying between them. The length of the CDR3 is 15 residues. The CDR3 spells CASGDGASVQETQYF. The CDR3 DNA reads TGTGCCAGTGGCGATGGCGCGTCGGTCCAAGAGACCCAGTACTTC.